This T cell receptor beta chain comes out of a study of blood T cell repertoires in COVID-19. Study-wide context: Acute-phase and convalescent COVID-19 samples originated in the United States, Italy and Spain. PBMCs, B-cell-depleted T cells, or T cells were the source of the cDNA or gDNA that made up the material.

How the authors handled the data: Amplifying reference gene primers gave estimates of nucleated cell counts. Profiling relied on immunoSEQ multiplex PCR, and the TCRdb table lists in-frame clones only, not all of them. V, J and clone size are those of that table, while D and trimming were read from the DNA. The table has approximately 230,000 clones, approximately 90% seen once; the top ten hold 2.2%. Germline loops: CDR1 SGHRS, CDR2 YFSETQ. The CDR3 has 14 residues. Between the trimmed V and J ends, which lost 4 bases and 2 bases, there was a span of 12 bases. The chain carries TRBV5-1 and TRBJ1-1; D remains unclear. The sequence was obtained from a man aged 25-40 years who had recovered from COVID-19. The source material was peripheral blood. CDR3 protein: CASSPSRGNTEAFF. The DNA for the CDR3 is TGCGCCAGCAGCCCGAGTCGGGGAAACACTGAAGCTTTCTTT.